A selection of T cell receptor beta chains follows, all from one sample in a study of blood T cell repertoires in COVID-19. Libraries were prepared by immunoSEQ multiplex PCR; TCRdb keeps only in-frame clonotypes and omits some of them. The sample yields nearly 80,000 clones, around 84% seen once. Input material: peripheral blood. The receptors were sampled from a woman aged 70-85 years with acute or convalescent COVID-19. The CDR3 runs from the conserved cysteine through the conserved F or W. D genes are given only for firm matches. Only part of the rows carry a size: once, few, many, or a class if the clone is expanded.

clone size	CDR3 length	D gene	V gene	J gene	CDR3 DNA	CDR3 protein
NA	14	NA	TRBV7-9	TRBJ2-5	TGTGCCAGCAGCTCCCGGACTGAGGGAGAGACCCAGTACTTC	CASSSRTEGETQYF
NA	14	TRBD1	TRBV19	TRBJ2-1	TGTGCCAGCCGCGTGGACAGGGTGGGCAATGAGCAGTTCTTC	CASRVDRVGNEQFF
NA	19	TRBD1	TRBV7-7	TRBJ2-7	TGTGCCAGCAGGGATCCGGGACAGGGGGAAAGAAACCAAGCCTACGAGCAGTACTTC	CASRDPGQGERNQAYEQYF
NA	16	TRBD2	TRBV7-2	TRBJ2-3	TGTGCCAGCAGCTTAGGCGGTAGCGGGAGGGCAAATACGCAGTATTTT	CASSLGGSGRANTQYF
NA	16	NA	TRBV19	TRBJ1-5	TGTGCCAGTATCCCGCGGACTGGGAATAGCAATCAGCCCCAGCATTTT	CASIPRTGNSNQPQHF
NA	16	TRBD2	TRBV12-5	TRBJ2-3	TGTGCTAGTGGTCACGGGACTAGCGGGTCGAGGGATACGCAGTATTTT	CASGHGTSGSRDTQYF
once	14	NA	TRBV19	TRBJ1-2	TGTGCCAGTAAACGGGACTTATCTAACTATGGCTACACCTTC	CASKRDLSNYGYTF
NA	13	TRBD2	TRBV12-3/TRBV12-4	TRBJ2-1	TGTGCCAGCAGCAATAGCGGGCGGAATGAGCAGTTCTTC	CASSNSGRNEQFF
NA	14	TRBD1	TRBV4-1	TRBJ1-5	TGCGCCAGCAGCCAGAACCAGGGGGATCAGCCCCAGCATTTT	CASSQNQGDQPQHF
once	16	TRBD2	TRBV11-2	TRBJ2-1	TGTGCCAGCAGCCGACCGAGCGGGAGAGCATACAATGAGCAGTTCTTC	CASSRPSGRAYNEQFF
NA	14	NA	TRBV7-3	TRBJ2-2	TGTGCCAGCAGCCAGGGACTTGGGGCCGGGGAGCTGTTTTTT	CASSQGLGAGELFF
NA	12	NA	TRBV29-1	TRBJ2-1	TGCAGCGTTGAAGGACTAGTAGATGAGCAGTTCTTC	CSVEGLVDEQFF
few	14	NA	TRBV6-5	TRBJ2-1	TGTGCCAGCACCAAGGGGGGGGGCCTAAATGAGCAGTTCTTC	CASTKGGGLNEQFF
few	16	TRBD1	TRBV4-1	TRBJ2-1	TGCGCCAGCAGCCATTCTATACAGGGGGCCGACAATGAGCAGTTCTTC	CASSHSIQGADNEQFF
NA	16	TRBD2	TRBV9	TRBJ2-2	TGTGCCAGCAGTACTGCGCTAGCGGAGAACACCGGGGAGCTGTTTTTT	CASSTALAENTGELFF
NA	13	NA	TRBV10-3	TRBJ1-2	TGTGCCATCAGTGATGAGAGGGCTTATGGCTACACCTTC	CAISDERAYGYTF
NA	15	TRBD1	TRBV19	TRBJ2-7	TGTGCCAGTAGTACCACCGGGACAGGCTCCTACGAGCAGTACTTC	CASSTTGTGSYEQYF
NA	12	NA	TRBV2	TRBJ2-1	TGTGCCAGCAGTGTTCTCTACGGTGAGCAGTTCTTC	CASSVLYGEQFF
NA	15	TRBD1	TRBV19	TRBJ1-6	TGTGCCAGTAGTATTGAGGTACAGGGGAATTCACCCCTCCACTTT	CASSIEVQGNSPLHF
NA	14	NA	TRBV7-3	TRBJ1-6	TGTGCCAGCAGCTTAGAGCCGGTGAATTCACCCCTCCACTTT	CASSLEPVNSPLHF
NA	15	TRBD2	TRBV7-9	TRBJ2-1	TGTGCCAGCACCGGGGGGACGGCGGTCTACAATGAGCAGTTCTTC	CASTGGTAVYNEQFF
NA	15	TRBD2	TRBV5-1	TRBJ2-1	TGCGCCAGCAGCTCCCTTACGACTAGCGACAATGAGCAGTTCTTC	CASSSLTTSDNEQFF
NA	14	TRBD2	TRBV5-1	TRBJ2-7	TGCGCCAGCAGCTGGAGCGGGAGTACCTACGAGCAGTACTTC	CASSWSGSTYEQYF
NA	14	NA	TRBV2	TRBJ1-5	TGTGCCAGCAGTGAGAACTTAGCAATCAGCCCCCAGCATTTT	CASSENLAISPQHF
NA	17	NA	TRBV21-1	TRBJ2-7	TGTGCCAGCTTGAAGCCGTGCGGGAGGACGGAGTGCCTCGAGCAGTACTTC	CASLKPCGRTECLEQYF
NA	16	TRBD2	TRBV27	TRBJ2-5	TGTGCCAGCAGTCCGATATCCGCCCTAGCGGCAGAGACCCAGTACTTC	CASSPISALAAETQYF
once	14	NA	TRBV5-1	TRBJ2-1	TGCGCCAGCAGCCCGATAGCGGCCTACAATGAGCAGTTCTTC	CASSPIAAYNEQFF
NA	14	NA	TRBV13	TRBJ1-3	TGTGCCAGCAGCTTGGGGGGTTCTGGAAACACCATATATTTT	CASSLGGSGNTIYF
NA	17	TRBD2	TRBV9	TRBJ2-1	TGTGCCAGCAGCGTTCTACCGGGACTAGCGGGAGTGAGGGAGCAGTTCTTC	CASSVLPGLAGVREQFF
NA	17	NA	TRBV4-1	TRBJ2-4	TGCGCCAGCAGCCAAGATCAGGCAGGCGTAGCCAAAAACATTCAGTACTTC	CASSQDQAGVAKNIQYF